Below are 2 T cell receptor beta chains sequenced from a single sample in a study of early T cells in non-severe SARS-CoV-2 infection. TCRdb reprocessed the 5' RACE reads with MiXCR, giving one entry per CDR3 protein. The profile shows more than 65,000 distinct CDR3 sequences, roughly 4.9% of them singletons. Material: whole blood, obtained at baseline. The receptors stem from an adult who was a healthcare worker with PCR-confirmed SARS-CoV-2 infection or an uninfected control (not recorded which). The donor label of this sample is uncertain.

This clonotype was seen repeatedly, ten times or more. The chain joins TRBV5-1 to TRBJ2-3; TRBD1 matches at 7 bases. Germline CDR1 and CDR2: SGHRS and YFSETQ. The CDR3 loop spans 12 amino acids. Trimming removed 4 bases from V and 4 bases from J; junction bases left unmatched: 0. The CDR3 DNA reads as TGCGCCAGCAGCCAGGGGGCAGATACGCAGTATTTT. Its translation is CASSQGADTQYF. Filled out from reference TRBV5-1 and TRBJ2-3, the complete variable domain reads KAGVTQTPRYLIKTRGQQVTLSCSPISGHRSVSWYQQTPGQGLQFLFEYFSETQRNKGNFPGRFSGRQFSNSRSEMNVSTLELGDSALYLCASSQGADTQYFGPGTRLTVL.

There are many counts of this clonotype. The rearrangement links TRBV6-5 to TRBJ1-2, with D possibly being TRBD1 (5 bases). The CDR3 length is 13 residues. Deletions cut 6 bases from V and 4 bases from J, with 12 bases between. CDR1 is MNHEY, CDR2 SVGAGI, per germline. DNA for the CDR3: TGTGCCAGCAGGTCGGACATCCGCTATGGCTACACCTTC. Encoded protein: CASRSDIRYGYTF.